Detailed here is one T cell receptor beta chain. This entry belongs to a study of blood T cell repertoires in COVID-19. Study-level background: Donors in the United States, Italy and Spain gave samples during acute or convalescent COVID-19. PBMCs, B-cell-depleted T cells, or T cells were the source of the cDNA or gDNA that made up the material.

Per the germline V gene, CDR1 is SGHAT and CDR2 is FQNNGV. V was trimmed by 5 bases and J by 8 bases, leaving 12 bases between them. This CDR3 contains 13 residues. Original handling: Reference gene primer amplification yielded estimated nucleated cell counts. The assay was immunoSEQ multiplex PCR, and TCRdb's table has in-frame clones only and misses some. That table supplies the V and J calls and clone size; D and trimming were determined from the DNA. The sample has roughly 34,000 clones, 88% seen once. V usage is TRBV11-2 and J usage is TRBJ1-4; possibly TRBD1 for D (6 bases). Sequencing input: peripheral blood. This receptor was obtained from a woman older than 75 with active or convalescent COVID-19. The DNA for the CDR3 is TGTGCCAGCAGCATAAGGGGGGGGGAAAAACTGTTTTTT. Its translation: CASSIRGGEKLFF.